This TCR beta chain originates from a study of blood T cell dynamics during melanoma immunotherapy. Overall study context: Metastatic melanoma patients received first-line pembrolizumab or nivolumab plus ipilimumab.

Each sorted CD8+ T cell subset had its entire DNA loaded. Here immunoSEQ multiplex PCR was the method, and the copy in TCRdb shows in-frame clones only, minus some. The sample has approximately 13,000 clones, under 95% seen once. With V trimmed by 5 bases and J by 4 bases, 11 bases remained unmatched. The germline V gene encodes CDR1 SEHNR and CDR2 FQNEAQ (reference sequence). The CDR3 loop spans 16 amino acids. Time point reported: week 3, after first cycle of checkpoint inhibitor. Apart from a couple of fast progressors, RECIST 1.1 response was judged 12 weeks post-infusion. Patients with prior systemic cancer treatment, concomitant immunosuppressants, or other active malignancies were excluded.

The material was effector memory CD8+ T cells from blood, obtained from a patient treated with checkpoint blockade. The sequence was collected from a human donor with melanoma. The V gene is TRBV7-9, the J gene TRBJ1-3; 7 nucleotides match TRBD1. CDR3 loop: CASSPGFGTDGNTIYF. DNA for the CDR3: TGTGCCAGCAGCCCCGGATTCGGGACAGACGGAAACACCATATATTTT.